This T cell receptor beta chain was profiled in a study of blood T cells in healthy people across ages. Study results and limitations: Percentage of naive T cells showed a strong correlation with TCR beta diversity.

The CDR3 has 12 amino acids. With 0 bases removed from V and 5 bases from J, the gap between germline ends came to 6 bases. The germline V gene encodes CDR1 SGHDT and CDR2 YYEEEE. This clonotype was found a few times. Its target is unknown. A sample-barcoded 5' primer and a J-beta primer mix were used in a second PCR of about 6 to 11 cycles. Each cDNA molecule was tagged by a template-switch adaptor that had 12 random nucleotides. TCRdb re-called the 5' RACE reads with MiXCR, one entry per CDR3 protein. The sample includes some 560,000 distinct CDR3 sequences, over 25% seen only once; the top ten take under 4.5%. These same data were also listed under a study on T cells of mothers and their children. From that second work: Maternal samples each gave over 9 million TCR beta CDR3 reads, and child samples roughly 3 million each. Thymic selection shapes TCR recombination output in related pairs, and it does so similarly in unrelated pairs.

The sequence came from a boy aged 2 to 10 in good health. Sequencing used blood. This chain uses TRBV5-6 with TRBJ2-7; no firm D call. The CDR3 DNA reads as TGTGCCAGCAGCTTGGAACTAAACGAGCAGTACTTC. It codes for CASSLELNEQYF.